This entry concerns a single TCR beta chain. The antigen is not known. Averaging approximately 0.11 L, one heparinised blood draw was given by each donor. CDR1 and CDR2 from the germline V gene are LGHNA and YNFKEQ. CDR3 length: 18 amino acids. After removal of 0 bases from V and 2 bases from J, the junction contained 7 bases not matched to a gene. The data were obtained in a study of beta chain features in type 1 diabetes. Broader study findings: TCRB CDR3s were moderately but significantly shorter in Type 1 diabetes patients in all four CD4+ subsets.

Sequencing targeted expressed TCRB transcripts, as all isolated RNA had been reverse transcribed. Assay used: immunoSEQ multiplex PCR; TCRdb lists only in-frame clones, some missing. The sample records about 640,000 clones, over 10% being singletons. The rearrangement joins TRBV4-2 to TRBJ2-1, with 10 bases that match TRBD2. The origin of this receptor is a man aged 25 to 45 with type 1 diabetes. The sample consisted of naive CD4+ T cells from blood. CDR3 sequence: CASSQDRAGGAPYNEQFF. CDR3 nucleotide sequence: TGTGCCAGCAGCCAAGATCGAGCGGGAGGGGCCCCCTACAATGAGCAGTTCTTC.